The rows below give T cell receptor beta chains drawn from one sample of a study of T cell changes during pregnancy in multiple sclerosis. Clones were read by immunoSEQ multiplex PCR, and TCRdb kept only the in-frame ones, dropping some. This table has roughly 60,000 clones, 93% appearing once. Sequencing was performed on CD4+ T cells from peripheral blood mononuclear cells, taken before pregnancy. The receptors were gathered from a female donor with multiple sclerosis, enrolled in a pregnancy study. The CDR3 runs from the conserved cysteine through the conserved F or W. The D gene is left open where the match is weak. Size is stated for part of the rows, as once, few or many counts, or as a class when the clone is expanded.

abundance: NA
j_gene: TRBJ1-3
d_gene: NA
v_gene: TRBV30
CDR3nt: TGTGCCTGGAGTGTCCGCTCTGGAAACACCATATATTTT
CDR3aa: CAWSVRSGNTIYF

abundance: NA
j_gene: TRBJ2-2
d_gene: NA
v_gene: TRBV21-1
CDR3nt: TGTGCCAGCAGCAAAGCGCAGGTTGGCAGGGTCCGAATTACCGGGGAGCTGTTTTTT
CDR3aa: CASSKAQVGRVRITGELFF

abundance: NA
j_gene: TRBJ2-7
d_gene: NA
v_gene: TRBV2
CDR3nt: TGTGCCAGCGGTACGACAGGCTACGAGCAGTACTTC
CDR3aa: CASGTTGYEQYF

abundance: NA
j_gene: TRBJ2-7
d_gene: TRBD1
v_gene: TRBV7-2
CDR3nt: TGTGCCAGCAGCTTAGGATGGACAGGGGGCTACGAGCAGTACTTC
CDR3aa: CASSLGWTGGYEQYF

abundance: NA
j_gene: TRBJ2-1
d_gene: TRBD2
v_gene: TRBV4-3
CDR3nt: TGCGCCAGCAGCCAAGCGATTCCCGGGACTAGCGGGGGGTACAATGAGCAGTTCTTC
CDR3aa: CASSQAIPGTSGGYNEQFF

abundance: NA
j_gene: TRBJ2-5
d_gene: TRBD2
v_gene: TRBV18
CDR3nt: TGTGCCAGCTCACCGCCTACTAGCGGCCAGACCCAGTACTTC
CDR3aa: CASSPPTSGQTQYF

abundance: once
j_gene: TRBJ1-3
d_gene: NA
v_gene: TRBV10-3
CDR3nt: TGTGCCATGGGCGACACCCGCTCTGGAAACACCATATATTTT
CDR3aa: CAMGDTRSGNTIYF

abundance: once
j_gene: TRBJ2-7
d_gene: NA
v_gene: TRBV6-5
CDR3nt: TGTGCCAGCAGTTACTCTAACTTACACGAGCAGTACTTC
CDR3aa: CASSYSNLHEQYF

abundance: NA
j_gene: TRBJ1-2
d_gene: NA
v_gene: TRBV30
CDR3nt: TGTGCCTGGAACCCTCTGCAGGCTCATGGCTACACCTTC
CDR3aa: CAWNPLQAHGYTF

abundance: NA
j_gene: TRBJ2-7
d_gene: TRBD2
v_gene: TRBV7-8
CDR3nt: TGTGCCAGCAGCTTAGCAGAGGTGGGAGGGCCCGAGCAGTACTTC
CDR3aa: CASSLAEVGGPEQYF

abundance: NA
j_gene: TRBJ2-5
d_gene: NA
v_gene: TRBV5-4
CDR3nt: TGTGCCAGCAGCAGAGAGTACCAAGAGACCCAGTACTTC
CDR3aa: CASSREYQETQYF

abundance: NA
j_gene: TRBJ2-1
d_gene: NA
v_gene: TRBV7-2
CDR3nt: TGTGCCAGCAGCTCCCGGGAGATCCCCGGCAATGAGCAGTTCTTC
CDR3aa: CASSSREIPGNEQFF

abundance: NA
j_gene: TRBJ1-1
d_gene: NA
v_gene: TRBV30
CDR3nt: TGTGCCTGGAGTAGAAGGGGCAGCACTGAAGCTTTCTTT
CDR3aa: CAWSRRGSTEAFF

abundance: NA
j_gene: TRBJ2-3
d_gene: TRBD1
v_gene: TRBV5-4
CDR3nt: TGTGCCAGCAGGGGGACAGGGGCAGATACGCAGTATTTT
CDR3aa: CASRGTGADTQYF

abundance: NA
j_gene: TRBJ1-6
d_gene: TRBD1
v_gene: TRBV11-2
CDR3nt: TGTGCCAGCAGCGTACTGGGACAGAATAATTCACCCCTCCACTTT
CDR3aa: CASSVLGQNNSPLHF

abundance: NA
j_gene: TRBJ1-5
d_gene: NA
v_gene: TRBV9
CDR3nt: TGTGCCAGCAGCGTAACGGGTCGGCAGCCCCAGCATTTT
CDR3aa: CASSVTGRQPQHF

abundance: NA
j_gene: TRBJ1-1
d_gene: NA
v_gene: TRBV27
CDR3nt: TGTGCCAGCAGTTTACCCGACAGGATGAACACTGAAGCTTTCTTT
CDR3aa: CASSLPDRMNTEAFF

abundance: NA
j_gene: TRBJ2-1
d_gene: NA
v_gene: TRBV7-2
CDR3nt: TGTGCCAGCACCAAGCAGTGGGAGAAGGATGAGCAGTTCTTC
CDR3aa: CASTKQWEKDEQFF

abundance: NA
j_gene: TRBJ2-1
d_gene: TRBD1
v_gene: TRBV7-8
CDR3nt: TGTGCCAGCAGCTCCAGACTTGGACAGGGGGGCAACTTGGGGAATGAGCAGTTCTTC
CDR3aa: CASSSRLGQGGNLGNEQFF

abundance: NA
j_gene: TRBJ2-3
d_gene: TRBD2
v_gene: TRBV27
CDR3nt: TGTGCCAGCAGTATTGGGACTAGCGGGATCACAGATACGCAGTATTTT
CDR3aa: CASSIGTSGITDTQYF

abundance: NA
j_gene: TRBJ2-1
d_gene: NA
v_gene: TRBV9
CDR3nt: TGTGCCAGCAGCGTAGCTAGCGACAGCTCCTACAATGAGCAGTTCTTC
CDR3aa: CASSVASDSSYNEQFF

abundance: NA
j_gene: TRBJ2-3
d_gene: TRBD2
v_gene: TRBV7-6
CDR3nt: TGTGCCAGCAGCCCGAGGACTAGCGGGGGCACAGATACGCAGTATTTT
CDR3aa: CASSPRTSGGTDTQYF